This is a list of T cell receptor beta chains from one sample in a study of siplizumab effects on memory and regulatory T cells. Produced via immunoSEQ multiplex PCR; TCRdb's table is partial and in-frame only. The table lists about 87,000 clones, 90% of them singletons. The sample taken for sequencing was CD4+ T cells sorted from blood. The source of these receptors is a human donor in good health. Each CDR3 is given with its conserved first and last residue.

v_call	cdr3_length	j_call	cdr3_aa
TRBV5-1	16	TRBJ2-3	CASSLSLAGGPDTQYF
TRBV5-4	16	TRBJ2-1	CASSLGLAGGIYEQFF
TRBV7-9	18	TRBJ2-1	CASSLVYLAGRSYNEQFF
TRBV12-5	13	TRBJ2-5	CASGSDGAETQYF
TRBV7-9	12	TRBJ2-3	CASSSSEDTQYF
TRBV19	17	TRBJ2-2	CASRPKPGQGNTGELFF
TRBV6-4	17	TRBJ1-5	CASSVLLGARRGQPQHF
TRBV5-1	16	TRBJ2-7	CASSQTKGTSGYEQYF
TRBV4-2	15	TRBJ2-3	CASSQGARETDTQYF
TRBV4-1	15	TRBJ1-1	CASSQLRTVNTEAFF
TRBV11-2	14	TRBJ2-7	CASSLGPAGYEQYF
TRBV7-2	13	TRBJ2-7	CASSFAVNYEQYF
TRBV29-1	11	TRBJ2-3	CSAQYGDTQYF
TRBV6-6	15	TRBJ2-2	CASSYVGPNTGELFF
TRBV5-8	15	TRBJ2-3	CASSLLAAGADTQYF
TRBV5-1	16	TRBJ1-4	CASSNTPGWTNEKLFF
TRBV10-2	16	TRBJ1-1	CASSVVDRVSGTEAFF
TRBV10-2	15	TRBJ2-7	CASRAGTSGSYEQYF
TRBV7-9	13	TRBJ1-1	CASSLAQTGEAFF
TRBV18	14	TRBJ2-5	CASSRDRGEETQYF
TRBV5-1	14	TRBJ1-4	CASSLVSGPEKLFF
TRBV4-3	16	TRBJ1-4	CASSQVGGTGREKLFF
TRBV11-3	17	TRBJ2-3	CASSRGLAGGDTDTQYF
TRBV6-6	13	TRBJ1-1	CASSYKQDTEAFF
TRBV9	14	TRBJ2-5	CASSVGQGKETQYF
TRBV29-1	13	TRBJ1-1	CSVELTGGPEAFF
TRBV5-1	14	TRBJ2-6	CASSPSSGANVLTF
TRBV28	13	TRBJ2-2	CASMERNTGELFF
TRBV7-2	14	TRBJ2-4	CASSSSGAKNIQYF
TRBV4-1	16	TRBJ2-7	CASSQWTEGLADEQYF
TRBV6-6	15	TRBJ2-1	CASSTLAGHYNEQFF
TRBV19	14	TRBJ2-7	CASSRDRYSYEQYF
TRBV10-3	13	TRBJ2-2	CAIRGQDTGELFF
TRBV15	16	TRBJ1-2	CATSPSPPGTNYGYTF
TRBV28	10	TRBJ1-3	CASGRHTIYF
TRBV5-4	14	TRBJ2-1	CASSSSGSYNEQFF
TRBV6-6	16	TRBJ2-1	CASSFRDPILNNEQFF
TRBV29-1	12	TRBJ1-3	CSVAVSGNTIYF
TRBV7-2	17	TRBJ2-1	CASSLEMAGFSYNEQFF
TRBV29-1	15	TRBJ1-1	CSVEGQGSGNTEAFF
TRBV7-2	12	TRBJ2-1	CASSLVSEEQFF
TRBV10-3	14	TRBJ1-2	CAISGDRGRDGYTF
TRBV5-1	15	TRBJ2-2	CASQRGGRDTGELFF
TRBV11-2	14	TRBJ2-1	CASSLTGARNEQFF
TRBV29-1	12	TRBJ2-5	CSVVSGVETQYF
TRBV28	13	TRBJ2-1	CASRSGSYNEQFF
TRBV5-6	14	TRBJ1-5	CASTVQGQAQPQHF
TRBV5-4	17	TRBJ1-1	CASSKSRGQPGNTEAFF
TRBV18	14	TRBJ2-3	CASSPVEFRDTQYF
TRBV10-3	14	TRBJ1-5	CASTGRPEMQPQHF
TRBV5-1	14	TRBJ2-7	CASSAGQPPNEQYF
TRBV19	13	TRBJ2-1	CASSIGGANEQFF
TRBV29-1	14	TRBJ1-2	CSVFRQGEGYGYTF
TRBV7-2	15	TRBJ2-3	CASSLGTGSTDTQYF
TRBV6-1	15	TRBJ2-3	CASSGSGGRADTQYF
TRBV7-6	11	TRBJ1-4	CASSTNEKLFF
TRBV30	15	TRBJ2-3	CAWKKQKIPTDTQYF
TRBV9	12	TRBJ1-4	CASSVEWGELFF
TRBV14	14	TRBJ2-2	CASSRLAHTGELFF
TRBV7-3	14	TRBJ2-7	CASSLSQGPHEQYF